A selection of T cell receptor beta chains follows, all from one sample in a study of blood T cell repertoires in COVID-19. Sequenced by immunoSEQ multiplex PCR; TCRdb stores in-frame clones only, minus some. The table includes around 95,000 clones, about 89% detected once. Sequencing was done on a sample of peripheral blood. All receptors derive from a man aged 45-65 years with active COVID-19. The CDR3 runs from the conserved cysteine through the conserved F or W. A D gene is named only where the DNA matches it firmly. Only some rows state a clone size, as once, few, many or a class for expanded clones.

>TRBV5-4|-|-|TRBJ2-3
TGTGCCAGCAGCTTGGTGTTGGAGAGCACAGATACGCAGTATTTT
CASSLVLESTDTQYF
>TRBV7-9|TRBD1|-|TRBJ2-5
TGTGCCAGCAGCTTAGCTGGGACAGGGGGACAAGAGACCCAGTACTTC
CASSLAGTGGQETQYF
>TRBV5-1|-|-|TRBJ1-2
TGCGCCAGCAGCCCACAGGTGATCTATGGCTACACCTTC
CASSPQVIYGYTF
>TRBV19|-|few|TRBJ1-5
TGTGCCAGTAACCCAAATGGGGGGATTCAGCCCCAGCATTTT
CASNPNGGIQPQHF
>TRBV11-3|-|-|TRBJ2-1
TGTGCCAGCAGCTTAGGAGGTCCGGGTGAGCAGTTCTTC
CASSLGGPGEQFF
>TRBV10-1|-|-|TRBJ2-3
TGCGCCAGCAGTCGAGGCAGGGGAACAGATACGCAGTATTTT
CASSRGRGTDTQYF
>TRBV3-1/TRBV3-2|TRBD1|-|TRBJ2-1
TGTGCCAGCAGCCAACCCAGGACAGGGGGGTACAATGAGCAGTTCTTC
CASSQPRTGGYNEQFF
>TRBV29-1|-|-|TRBJ1-5
TGCAGCGTTCGACAGGCGGGTCAGCCCCAGCATTTT
CSVRQAGQPQHF
>TRBV7-2|-|-|TRBJ2-1
TGTGCCAGCAGCTTAGGGGCTATCGATGAGCAGTTCTTC
CASSLGAIDEQFF
>TRBV6-5|-|-|TRBJ1-1
TGTGCCAGCACTCCCACAGCGGCAGTGAACACTGAAGCTTTCTTT
CASTPTAAVNTEAFF
>TRBV12-5|-|-|TRBJ2-1
TGTGCTAGTGGTACCCCTCGGAGAGGGACAGAGCAGTTCTTC
CASGTPRRGTEQFF
>TRBV7-3|-|-|TRBJ1-2
TGTGCCAGCAGCTTCGGGGAGAAGGAAGGCTACACCTTC
CASSFGEKEGYTF
>TRBV11-3|-|-|TRBJ2-5
TGTGCCAGCAGCTTACAGGGGCGTCAAGAGACCCAGTACTTC
CASSLQGRQETQYF
>TRBV18|-|-|TRBJ1-3
TGTGCCAGCTCACCTTCAGGCGGGGGCTCTGGAAACACCATATATTTT
CASSPSGGGSGNTIYF
>TRBV4-1|TRBD2|-|TRBJ2-4
TGCGCCAGCAGCCCTAGCGTAGCGGGGGGGCCAAAAAACATTCAGTACTTC
CASSPSVAGGPKNIQYF
>TRBV19|TRBD1|-|TRBJ1-1
TGTGCCAGTATCCAAGACAGGGACAACACTGAAGCTTTCTTT
CASIQDRDNTEAFF
>TRBV7-9|TRBD2|-|TRBJ2-1
TGTGCCAGCAGCTTAGCTGGGACTAGCGGTTACAATGAGCAGTTCTTC
CASSLAGTSGYNEQFF
>TRBV24-1|TRBD2|-|TRBJ2-3
TGTGCCACCAGTGATGGACTAGCTAGCACAGATACGCAGTATTTT
CATSDGLASTDTQYF
>TRBV6-5|-|-|TRBJ1-4
TGTGCCACCCTCGGGGGGAGTGCTAATGAAAAACTGTTTTTT
CATLGGSANEKLFF
>TRBV7-8|TRBD2|-|TRBJ2-1
TGTGCCAGCAGCTCCCGCAGGACTAGCGGGGGGGCCAGTCCGAAATTATACAATGAGCAGTTCTTC
CASSSRRTSGGASPKLYNEQFF
>TRBV7-2|-|-|TRBJ1-2
TGTGCCAGCAGTGACGCCGGGGGCTACACCTTC
CASSDAGGYTF
>TRBV29-1|-|once|TRBJ1-2
TGCAGCGTTGCCAGGCAGGGAAACTATGGCTACACCTTC
CSVARQGNYGYTF
>TRBV7-9|TRBD1|few|TRBJ1-2
TGTGCCAGCAGCGTTTCTCAGACAGGGGTTCGCTACACCTTC
CASSVSQTGVRYTF
>TRBV29-1|TRBD2|-|TRBJ2-1
TGCAGCGTTGAAGCCTCGGGACTAGCGGGGGGGCGAATCCCGTTCTTC
CSVEASGLAGGRIPFF
>TRBV7-9|TRBD1|once|TRBJ1-4
TGTGCCAGCAGCCTCTCGACAGGGAAAGGGGAGAAACTGTTTTTT
CASSLSTGKGEKLFF
>TRBV2|-|-|TRBJ2-1
TGTGCCAGCAGTTGGGGCCGAAATGAGCAGTTCTTC
CASSWGRNEQFF
>TRBV5-5|-|-|TRBJ1-3
TGTGCCAGCAGCTGGTCCTCCGGGGGTGATGGAAACACCATATATTTT
CASSWSSGGDGNTIYF
>TRBV29-1|TRBD1|once|TRBJ1-1
TGCAGCGTGGGGACAGGGGGGAACACTGAAGCTTTCTTT
CSVGTGGNTEAFF
>TRBV5-6|TRBD2|once|TRBJ2-1
TGTGCCAGCCGTGGACTAGCGGGGGGCAATGAGCAGTTCTTC
CASRGLAGGNEQFF
>TRBV7-2|-|-|TRBJ2-3
TGTGCCAGCAGCAGGGGGGGAGGGGGACAAGCCCTAATTACGCAGTATTTT
CASSRGGGGQALITQYF
>TRBV19|TRBD1|-|TRBJ1-5
TGTGCCAGTAGTATAAAGGGGACAGGGTACTGGGTTGATCAGCCCCAGCATTTT
CASSIKGTGYWVDQPQHF
>TRBV10-1|-|-|TRBJ1-1
TGCGCCAGCAGTTCCTCAGTAAACACTGAAGCTTTCTTT
CASSSSVNTEAFF
>TRBV19|TRBD1|-|TRBJ2-2
TGTGCCAGTAGTCGCTCCGGGACAGGAGGCCGGGAGCTGTTTTTT
CASSRSGTGGRELFF
>TRBV6-5|-|-|TRBJ1-1
TGTGCCAGCAGTTACTCCACGGCAGGATGGTATACTGAAGCTTTCTTT
CASSYSTAGWYTEAFF
>TRBV14|TRBD2|-|TRBJ2-1
TGTGCCAGCAGCCAGGGACTAGCGGGAGGGCCTATGCGCGCTGAGCAGTTCTTC
CASSQGLAGGPMRAEQFF
>TRBV10-3|TRBD2|-|TRBJ2-1
TGTGCCATCAGGGTTAGCGGGAGCCCCCATACTGAGCAGTTCTTC
CAIRVSGSPHTEQFF
>TRBV15|-|-|TRBJ2-1
TGTGCCACCAGCAGAGCCGGGATCGGAGATCGCGGAACCGGAGACCCTAGATACAATGAGCAGTTCTTC
CATSRAGIGDRGTGDPRYNEQFF
>TRBV5-6|-|-|TRBJ1-6
TGTGCCAGCAGCTCCCAGGGTAGCTCCTATAATTCACCCCTCCACTTT
CASSSQGSSYNSPLHF
>TRBV4-1|-|-|TRBJ2-7
TGCGCCAGCAGCCAATTGACTAGAATAAAGAACGAGCAGTACTTC
CASSQLTRIKNEQYF
>TRBV5-4|-|-|TRBJ1-4
TGTGCCAGCAGCCGTTTTCAAGGGGATGAAAAACTGTTTTTT
CASSRFQGDEKLFF
>TRBV2|TRBD1|-|TRBJ2-1
TGTGCCAGCAGTTTACAGGGGGCGAGCAAGGATGAGCAGTTCTTC
CASSLQGASKDEQFF
>TRBV7-2|TRBD2|-|TRBJ2-3
TGTGCCAGCAGCTTAGACGGCGGGAGCCGCACAGATACGCAGTATTTT
CASSLDGGSRTDTQYF
>TRBV7-2|-|-|TRBJ2-5
TGTGCCAGCAGCTTAGTATTGCAGGGTCAGACCCAGTACTTC
CASSLVLQGQTQYF
>TRBV14|-|-|TRBJ2-2
TGTGCCAGCAGCCTAGGGACAAACACCGGGGAGCTGTTTTTT
CASSLGTNTGELFF
>TRBV3-1/TRBV3-2|TRBD2|-|TRBJ2-7
TGTGCCAGCAGCCAAGATCGGGGGACTAGTGCCCCCTACGAGCAGTACTTC
CASSQDRGTSAPYEQYF